The next 26 T cell receptor beta chains were all read from a single sample in a study of cytomegalovirus exposure and HLA in healthy donors. A multiplex PCR was run with 60 Vbeta primers and 13 Jbeta primers. Produced via immunoSEQ multiplex PCR; TCRdb's table is partial and in-frame only. The table has roughly 130,000 clones, around 86% seen once. Sequenced sample: PBMCs. All receptors derive from a man aged 25 to 45 in good health and CMV-seronegative.

The chain is built from TRBV5-5 and TRBJ1-1; unclear D gene. Looked up from germline, CDR1 is SGHKS and CDR2 is YYEKEE (reference sequence). The CDR3 length is 13 residues. Between the trimmed V and J ends, which lost 1 base and 0 bases, there was a span of 4 bases. The CDR3 DNA follows: TGTGCCAGCAGCTTGACGGTGAACACTGAAGCTTTCTTT. It codes for CASSLTVNTEAFF.

The DNA of the CDR3 is TGTGCCAGCAGCCAACCCCGGAGCGGCCTCGAGCAGTACTTC. This gives the protein CASSQPRSGLEQYF. The chain recombines TRBV4-2 with TRBJ2-5, with D possibly being TRBD2 (5 bases). The end of the DNA fits TRBJ2-7 better, so the J call may be wrong. Germline V gene lookup returns CDR1 LGHNA and CDR2 YNFKEQ. This CDR3 has 14 amino acids.

The rearrangement joins TRBV27 to TRBJ2-3, with 10 bases that match TRBD2. V lost 2 bases to trimming and J lost 6 bases; unmatched junction nucleotides: 5. Germline lookup yields CDR1 MNHEY and CDR2 SMNVEV (reference sequence). The CDR3 contains 15 residues. The chain's CDR3 is CASSLERGGRDTQYF. The CDR3 DNA reads as TGTGCCAGCAGTTTAGAGCGGGGGGGCCGGGATACGCAGTATTTT.

CDR3 residues: CASSVAHGGGRSNEKLFF. DNA of the CDR3: TGTGCCAGCAGCGTAGCTCACGGGGGGGGACGGAGTAATGAAAAACTGTTTTTT. This chain joins TRBV9 and TRBJ1-4; a possible D gene is TRBD1 (5 bases). This CDR3 contains 18 residues. Trimming shortened V by 0 bases and J by 4 bases, and 19 bases separated the two germline ends. CDR1 is SGDLS, CDR2 YYNGEE, per germline. The variable domain in full, with the rest retrieved from reference TRBV9 and TRBJ1-4, is DSGVTQTPKHLITATGQRVTLRCSPRSGDLSVYWYQQSLDQGLQFLIQYYNGEERAKGNILERFSAQQFPDLHSELNLSSLELGDSALYFCASSVAHGGGRSNEKLFFGSGTQLSVL.

This chain uses TRBV7-9 with TRBJ2-7, with 8 bases that match TRBD1. CDR3 length: 14 residues. The germline V gene has CDR1 SEHNR and CDR2 FQNEAQ (reference sequence). V lost 5 bases to trimming and J lost 4 bases; unmatched junction nucleotides: 7. Here the CDR3 DNA reads TGTGCCAGCAGCGGGGGACAGGCGCGATACGAGCAGTACTTC. Its translation is CASSGGQARYEQYF.

The V call is TRBV19, the J call TRBJ1-3; D gene unclear. This CDR3 is built from 14 residues. Germline assignment: CDR1 LNHDA and CDR2 SQIVND (reference sequence). Trimming pared 7 bases from V and 0 bases from J, leaving 10 bases between. CDR3 sequence reads: CASKEYSSGNTIYF. DNA of the CDR3: TGTGCCAGTAAGGAATACAGCTCTGGAAACACCATATATTTT.

The chain is built from TRBV28 and TRBJ1-2, with D unclear. The CDR3 consists of 12 residues. Germline lookup yields CDR1 MDHEN and CDR2 SYDVKM. Between the trimmed V and J ends, which lost 2 bases and 2 bases, there was a span of 3 bases. The DNA for the CDR3 is TGTGCCAGCAGTTTACTAAACTATGGCTACACCTTC. Protein product: CASSLLNYGYTF.

J is TRBJ2-7 and V is TRBV13, with TRBD1 matching over 11 bases. CDR3 size: 16 residues. The germline V gene encodes CDR1 PRHDT and CDR2 FYEKMQ (reference sequence). Unmatched junction bases numbered 6, after V lost 5 bases and J lost 0 bases. In DNA form, the CDR3 reads TGTGCCAGCAGCCTCTACGGGACAGGGGGCTCCTACGAGCAGTACTTC. As protein: CASSLYGTGGSYEQYF.

This clone was counted only a few times. CDR3 bases: TGCGCCAGCAGCCAAGCGTTGAGCGGGACGCTCTACGAGCAGTACTTC. Its translation is CASSQALSGTLYEQYF. The V gene is TRBV4-3, the J gene TRBJ2-7; 7 nucleotides line up with TRBD2. The CDR3 has 16 residues. Losses at the gene ends were 1 base for V and 3 bases for J; bases not matched to a gene: 9. Germline V CDR1 and CDR2: LGHNA, YSLEER.

This chain links TRBV6-5 with TRBJ1-3; D unresolved. CDR3 length: 15 residues. Germline-derived CDR1 and CDR2 are MNHEY and SVGAGI. V was trimmed by 2 bases and J by 0 bases, leaving 8 bases between them. This chain's CDR3 is CASSYTAVSGNTIYF. DNA of the CDR3: TGTGCCAGCAGTTACACGGCGGTCTCTGGAAACACCATATATTTT.

In its sample, this clone was seen once. This chain uses TRBV28 with TRBJ1-1; 8 nucleotides align to TRBD1. V shed 3 bases, J shed 1 base, and the junction held 4 bases outside the gene matches. Germline V gene lookup returns CDR1 MDHEN and CDR2 SYDVKM. This CDR3 is built from 15 residues. CDR3 bases: TGTGCCAGCAGTTTGGTCGACAGGGGGAACACTGAAGCTTTCTTT. It is translated as CASSLVDRGNTEAFF.

This clone was seen once. The V call is TRBV28, the J call TRBJ1-2; D unclear. CDR1 is MDHEN, CDR2 SYDVKM, per germline. The V end lost 2 bases, the J end lost 4 bases, and 11 bases lay between the germline ends. This CDR3 is 14 amino acids long. For the CDR3, the DNA is TGTGCCAGCAGTTTACCAGGCAGGCCCTATGGCTACACCTTC. Translated, it gives CASSLPGRPYGYTF.

This clone was seen once. V is TRBV18 and J is TRBJ2-7; TRBD1 aligns across 9 bases. V lost 3 bases and J lost 3; bases outside the gene matches: 3. Germline-derived CDR1 and CDR2 are KGHSH and LQKENI. This CDR3 is built from 14 residues. The CDR3 loop reads CASSPGTGNYEQYF. CDR3 in DNA: TGTGCCAGCTCACCCGGGACAGGGAACTACGAGCAGTACTTC.

The V gene is TRBV9, the J gene TRBJ2-3; the D gene is possibly TRBD2 (5 bases). This CDR3 is 18 amino acids long. Germline V gene data show CDR1 as SGDLS and CDR2 as YYNGEE. V shed 0 bases and J shed 2 bases, with 19 bases lying between them. The CDR3 DNA is TGTGCCAGCAGCGTAGCCCCGACTGGGAGCGGCTACACAGATACGCAGTATTTT. Translation gives CASSVAPTGSGYTDTQYF.

V and J are TRBV7-9 and TRBJ1-4; 7 nucleotides line up with TRBD1. The CDR3 totals 14 residues. With V trimmed by 8 bases and J by 8 bases, 11 bases remained unmatched. Germline V gives CDR1 SEHNR, CDR2 FQNEAQ (reference sequence). CDR3 nucleotide sequence: TGTGCCAGCTCGTCCGGGACAGTTGGCGAAAAACTGTTTTTT. The encoded protein is CASSSGTVGEKLFF.

This clone was observed a single time. DNA for the CDR3: TGCGCCAGCAGCCAACCCCCCCGGGGAAACACCATATATTTT. Translation: CASSQPPRGNTIYF. The chain couples TRBV4-1 to TRBJ1-3; D gene uncertain. This CDR3 region has 14 residues. From germline, CDR1 is MGHRA and CDR2 YSYEKL. Between the trimmed V and J ends, which lost 2 bases and 4 bases, there was a span of 9 bases.

V usage is TRBV5-4 and J usage is TRBJ2-1; possibly TRBD2 for D (5 bases). V lost 0 bases, J lost 9 bases, and 10 bases lay in between. The CDR3 contains 13 residues. In germline, CDR1 is SGHNT, CDR2 YYREEE (reference sequence). CDR3 bases: TGTGCCAGCAGCTTGGACCGGCGGGCTGAGCAGTTCTTC. This codes for CASSLDRRAEQFF. The full variable domain, in which reference TRBV5-4 and TRBJ2-1 provide the parts outside the CDR3, is ETGVTQSPTHLIKTRGQQVTLRCSSQSGHNTVSWYQQALGQGPQFIFQYYREEENGRGNFPPRFSGLQFPNYSSELNVNALELDDSALYLCASSLDRRAEQFFGPGTRLTVL.

The chain is built from TRBV5-1 and TRBJ2-3, with TRBD1 matching 10 bases. The CDR3 loop spans 17 amino acids. After removal of 4 bases from V and 3 bases from J, the junction contained 11 bases not matched to a gene. Per germline, CDR1 SGHRS and CDR2 YFSETQ. The CDR3, as DNA: TGCGCCAGCAGCCTGGGACAGGGGCGATTTAGGACAGATACGCAGTATTTT. Translation: CASSLGQGRFRTDTQYF.

This clone was seen just once. V is TRBV2 and J is TRBJ2-3, with a weak D call TRBD2 (6 bases). The length of the CDR3 is 14 residues. Trimming shortened V by 6 bases and J by 2 bases, and 12 bases separated the two germline ends. The germline gives CDR1 SNHLY, CDR2 FYNNEI. The CDR3 sequence: CASRLRDPTDTQYF. CDR3 nucleotides: TGTGCCAGCAGACTGCGGGACCCCACAGATACGCAGTATTTT. The variable domain in full, with the rest retrieved from reference TRBV2 and TRBJ2-3, is EPEVTQTPSHQVTQMGQEVILRCVPISNHLYFYWYRQILGQKVEFLVSFYNNEISEKSEIFDDQFSVERPDGSNFTLKIRSTKLEDSAMYFCASRLRDPTDTQYFGPGTRLTVL.

V usage is TRBV7-2 and J usage is TRBJ2-5; 9 positions agree with TRBD1. The J call may be in error: the DNA end matches TRBJ2-7 better. Germline CDR1 is SGHTA and CDR2 is FQGNSA. The CDR3 contains 15 residues. CDR3: CASSLDRDRVYEQYF. The DNA of the CDR3 is TGTGCCAGCAGCTTAGATCGGGACAGGGTCTACGAGCAGTACTTC.

This rearrangement joins TRBV27 to TRBJ2-3, with 10 nucleotides matching TRBD2. With V trimmed by 4 bases and J by 0 bases, 4 bases remained unmatched. Germline CDR1 reads MNHEY; CDR2 reads SMNVEV (reference sequence). The CDR3 contains 16 residues. The CDR3 DNA sequence: TGTGCCAGCAGTTCCTTTAGCGGGGGGAGCACAGATACGCAGTATTTT. This sequence encodes CASSSFSGGSTDTQYF.

The chain uses TRBV9 and TRBJ2-2; TRBD2 matches at 14 bases. V gave up 0 bases and J gave up 3 bases; unmatched junction bases: 4. CDR1 and CDR2 (germline): SGDLS, YYNGEE. The CDR3 extends over 18 amino acids. The CDR3 region has the DNA TGTGCCAGCAGCGTAGTGACTAGCGGGGGGGCGCACACCGGGGAGCTGTTTTTT. Encoded protein: CASSVVTSGGAHTGELFF.

The chain combines TRBV28 with TRBJ1-1; D unresolved. The V end was cut by 4 bases, the J end by 12 bases, with 24 bases between. The CDR3 has 15 residues. Looked up from germline, CDR1 is MDHEN and CDR2 is SYDVKM. In DNA form, the CDR3 reads TGTGCCAGCAGTTCCCCCGGGAAGACAAGCCGGGATACTTTCTTT. Protein product: CASSSPGKTSRDTFF.

The CDR3 coding sequence is TGTGCCATCACTAGCGGGGGAAGCTCCTACAATGAGCAGTTCTTC. It encodes CAITSGGSSYNEQFF. V is TRBV10-3 and J is TRBJ2-1, with 10 nucleotides matching TRBD2. Germline loops: CDR1 ENHRY, CDR2 SYGVKD. This CDR3 region has 15 residues. The V gene end was trimmed by 7 bases and the J gene end by 0 bases; junction bases not matched to a gene: 3.

The V call is TRBV7-2, the J call TRBJ1-1, with D possibly matching TRBD1 (6 bases). The CDR3 spans 16 residues. Per germline, CDR1 SGHTA and CDR2 FQGNSA. V shed 6 bases and J shed 6 bases, with 23 bases lying between them. The CDR3 region is CASSLRLQGGDAEAFF. The CDR3 bases are TGTGCCAGCAGTCTCCGCCTACAGGGTGGAGACGCTGAAGCTTTCTTT.

This clone occurred a few times. The V and J genes are TRBV2 and TRBJ2-7, with a weak D call TRBD1 (6 bases). CDR1 SNHLY and CDR2 FYNNEI come from the germline V gene. V was cut by 3 bases and J by 9 bases, with 21 bases left in between. This CDR3 has 15 residues. CDR3 nucleotide sequence: TGTGCCAGCAGTGAGACAGGACGGGATCTACGAGGGCAGTACTTC. Translated: CASSETGRDLRGQYF.